Listed below are T cell receptor beta chains from one sample, sequenced in a study of regulatory T cells in long-lasting Graves disease. TCRdb independently ran MiXCR on the multiplex PCR reads; one entry per CDR3 protein. The profile shows about 460,000 distinct CDR3 sequences, around a fifth of them singletons. The starting material was peripheral blood mononuclear cells (PBMCs), obtained when the disease was refractory, from a patient treated with antithyroid drugs. Every receptor here comes from a female donor with Graves disease. The CDR3 runs from the conserved cysteine through the conserved F or W. Fields, in order: CDR3 protein, CDR3 DNA, D gene, V gene, clone size, J gene. D genes are given only for firm matches. For some rows the clone size is stated as once, few or many, or as a class when expanded; others skip it.

CDR3: CASSLADRGGGAFF; DNA: TGTGCCAGCAGTTTAGCCGACAGGGGCGGCGGAGCTTTCTTT; D: TRBD1; V: TRBV12-3/TRBV12-4; size: many; J: TRBJ1-1
CDR3: CAISPRGTAYEQYF; DNA: TGTGCCATCAGCCCCCGCGGGACAGCCTACGAGCAGTACTTC; D: .; V: TRBV10-3; size: .; J: TRBJ2-7
CDR3: CASSSAGTGGRETQYF; DNA: TGTGCCAGCAGTTCGGCCGGGACAGGGGGCCGAGAGACCCAGTACTTC; D: TRBD1; V: TRBV28; size: many; J: TRBJ2-5
CDR3: CASSIAGTGREQYF; DNA: TGTGCCAGTAGTATAGCCGGGACAGGGCGCGAGCAGTACTTC; D: TRBD1; V: TRBV19; size: .; J: TRBJ2-7
CDR3: CATSRLTQGNQPQHF; DNA: TGTGCCACCAGCAGACTTACTCAGGGGAATCAGCCCCAGCATTTT; D: .; V: TRBV15; size: many; J: TRBJ1-5
CDR3: CASRPNRVGNQPQHF; DNA: TGTGCCAGCAGGCCGAACAGGGTTGGCAATCAGCCCCAGCATTTT; D: .; V: TRBV2; size: many; J: TRBJ1-5
CDR3: CASSDTGQGLNIQYF; DNA: TGCGCCAGCAGTGATACGGGCCAGGGTTTGAACATTCAGTACTTC; D: .; V: TRBV10-2; size: few; J: TRBJ2-4
CDR3: CASSLGEGPYNEQFF; DNA: TGTGCCAGCAGCCTTGGGGAGGGACCCTACAATGAGCAGTTCTTC; D: TRBD2; V: TRBV25-1; size: .; J: TRBJ2-1
CDR3: CASSRTGLPQHF; DNA: TGTGCCAGCAGCCGGACCGGACTGCCCCAGCATTTT; D: .; V: TRBV6-1; size: few; J: TRBJ1-5
CDR3: CASRGQDSYEQYF; DNA: TGTGCCAGCAGGGGTCAGGACTCCTACGAGCAGTACTTC; D: .; V: TRBV2; size: medium-sized; J: TRBJ2-7
CDR3: CASSQRAGTGENIQYF; DNA: TGCGCCAGCAGCCAGCGGGCCGGGACTGGGGAAAACATTCAGTACTTC; D: .; V: TRBV4-1; size: .; J: TRBJ2-4
CDR3: CASSFLRTGGGYGYTF; DNA: TGTGCCAGCAGTTTCCTTAGGACAGGGGGCGGCTATGGCTACACCTTC; D: TRBD1; V: TRBV6-9; size: many; J: TRBJ1-2
CDR3: CASIFRAKAFF; DNA: TGTGCCAGTATTTTCCGGGCTAAAGCTTTCTTT; D: .; V: TRBV19; size: many; J: TRBJ1-1
CDR3: CASPPNSQETQYF; DNA: TGTGCCAGCCCACCCAATAGTCAAGAGACCCAGTACTTC; D: .; V: TRBV27; size: .; J: TRBJ2-5
CDR3: CSARERTSDTGELFF; DNA: TGCAGTGCTAGAGAGAGGACTAGCGACACCGGGGAGCTGTTTTTT; D: TRBD2; V: TRBV20-1; size: .; J: TRBJ2-2
CDR3: CASSGQGVTGELFF; DNA: TGTGCCAGCAGCGGACAGGGGGTAACCGGGGAGCTGTTTTTT; D: TRBD1; V: TRBV6-1; size: .; J: TRBJ2-2
CDR3: CASSGWGQGGWETQYF; DNA: TGTGCCAGTTCAGGATGGGGGCAGGGAGGTTGGGAGACCCAGTACTTC; D: .; V: TRBV5-5; size: .; J: TRBJ2-5
CDR3: CASSPLGGYTF; DNA: TGTGCCAGCTCACCTCTCGGTGGCTACACCTTC; D: .; V: TRBV18; size: .; J: TRBJ1-2
CDR3: CAISENVSNQPQHF; DNA: TGTGCCATCAGTGAAAACGTTAGCAATCAGCCCCAGCATTTT; D: .; V: TRBV10-3; size: few; J: TRBJ1-5
CDR3: CASSQQDRFSTNEKLFF; DNA: TGTGCCAGCAGCCAACAGGACAGGTTCTCAACTAATGAAAAACTGTTTTTT; D: TRBD1; V: TRBV4-2; size: few; J: TRBJ1-4
CDR3: CASSLSGHEQYF; DNA: TGTGCCAGCAGCTTATCGGGGCACGAGCAGTACTTC; D: .; V: TRBV7-9; size: many; J: TRBJ2-7
CDR3: CASSRDRDADTQYF; DNA: TGTGCCAGTAGCCGGGACAGGGACGCAGATACGCAGTATTTT; D: TRBD1; V: TRBV19; size: .; J: TRBJ2-3
CDR3: CASSPTRGLGGPQHF; DNA: TGTGCCAGCAGCCCGACTAGGGGTCTGGGGGGGCCCCAGCATTTT; D: .; V: TRBV12-3/TRBV12-4; size: .; J: TRBJ1-5
CDR3: CASSLRVLAKNIQYF; DNA: TGTGCCAGCAGTTTAAGAGTGTTAGCCAAAAACATTCAGTACTTC; D: .; V: TRBV28; size: few; J: TRBJ2-4
CDR3: CASSDGQGAYGYTF; DNA: TGTGCCAGCAGCGACGGACAGGGGGCCTATGGCTACACCTTC; D: TRBD1; V: TRBV5-5; size: many; J: TRBJ1-2
CDR3: CAAVASRQGAPTEAFF; DNA: TGTGCCGCTGTGGCCAGTCGACAGGGGGCACCGACTGAAGCTTTCTTT; D: TRBD1; V: TRBV10-3; size: few; J: TRBJ1-1
CDR3: CASSLAGGTGQTQYF; DNA: TGTGCCAGCAGTCTAGCGGGAGGAACGGGACAGACCCAGTACTTC; D: TRBD2; V: TRBV27; size: few; J: TRBJ2-5
CDR3: CASSPGNFYEQYF; DNA: TGTGCCAGCTCACCGGGCAATTTCTACGAGCAGTACTTC; D: .; V: TRBV18; size: .; J: TRBJ2-7
CDR3: CASNNFGGTEAFF; DNA: TGTGCCAGCAACAACTTCGGGGGCACTGAAGCTTTCTTT; D: .; V: TRBV11-3; size: .; J: TRBJ1-1
CDR3: CASSSNLGIETQYF; DNA: TGTGCCAGCAGCTCCAACTTGGGTATAGAGACCCAGTACTTC; D: .; V: TRBV7-9; size: few; J: TRBJ2-5
CDR3: CASSSYRGVDEQYF; DNA: TGTGCCAGCAGCTCATACAGGGGAGTGGACGAGCAGTACTTC; D: TRBD1; V: TRBV7-9; size: .; J: TRBJ2-7
CDR3: CAIGRGQGSRGEAFF; DNA: TGTGCCATAGGGCGGGGACAGGGGTCCCGGGGTGAAGCTTTCTTT; D: TRBD1; V: TRBV7-9; size: .; J: TRBJ1-1
CDR3: CASSGTASTDTQYF; DNA: TGTGCCAGTAGTGGAACGGCCAGCACAGATACGCAGTATTTT; D: .; V: TRBV19; size: .; J: TRBJ2-3
CDR3: CASSRTAANEKLFF; DNA: TGCGCCAGCAGCAGGACAGCAGCTAATGAAAAACTGTTTTTT; D: .; V: TRBV4-3; size: few; J: TRBJ1-4
CDR3: CASSLERQGLGEQYF; DNA: TGTGCCAGCAGCTTGGAAAGACAGGGGCTTGGGGAGCAGTACTTC; D: TRBD1; V: TRBV5-4; size: once; J: TRBJ2-7
CDR3: CASSYGGYNEKLFF; DNA: TGTGCCAGCAGTTACGGTGGTTATAATGAAAAACTGTTTTTT; D: .; V: TRBV6-9; size: few; J: TRBJ1-4
CDR3: CASRSRGLENTEAFF; DNA: TGTGCCAGCAGATCCAGGGGGCTTGAGAACACTGAAGCTTTCTTT; D: TRBD1; V: TRBV7-2; size: many; J: TRBJ1-1
CDR3: CASSPGGGDEQYF; DNA: TGTGCCAGCTCACCTGGCGGGGGGGACGAGCAGTACTTC; D: TRBD2; V: TRBV18; size: .; J: TRBJ2-7
CDR3: CASSLVSVNTEAFF; DNA: TGTGCCAGCAGCTTAGTTTCCGTTAACACTGAAGCTTTCTTT; D: .; V: TRBV11-2; size: many; J: TRBJ1-1
CDR3: CASSPFGDNYGYTF; DNA: TGTGCCAGCAGCCCTTTTGGGGATAACTATGGCTACACCTTC; D: .; V: TRBV7-2; size: few; J: TRBJ1-2
CDR3: CAGNGDRAEKLFF; DNA: TGTGCCGGAAATGGGGACAGGGCTGAAAAACTGTTTTTT; D: TRBD1; V: TRBV2; size: many; J: TRBJ1-4
CDR3: CASRKQGNTEAFF; DNA: TGTGCCAGCAGAAAACAGGGGAACACTGAAGCTTTCTTT; D: .; V: TRBV2; size: many; J: TRBJ1-1
CDR3: CASTAGVESGNTIYF; DNA: TGTGCCAGCACCGCGGGGGTCGAGTCTGGAAACACCATATATTTT; D: .; V: TRBV6-1; size: .; J: TRBJ1-3
CDR3: CASSKDGGRVVDTQYF; DNA: TGTGCCAGCAGCAAAGACGGGGGGAGGGTGGTAGATACGCAGTATTTT; D: TRBD2; V: TRBV7-2; size: .; J: TRBJ2-3
CDR3: CASSLGQGWVNTEAFF; DNA: TGTGCCAGCAGCTTGGGGCAGGGGTGGGTGAACACTGAAGCTTTCTTT; D: .; V: TRBV13; size: .; J: TRBJ1-1
CDR3: CSARDPLGSEKLFF; DNA: TGCAGTGCTAGAGATCCGTTGGGATCTGAAAAACTGTTTTTT; D: .; V: TRBV20-1; size: few; J: TRBJ1-4
CDR3: CASRTGLAGETQYF; DNA: TGTGCCAGCAGGACGGGACTAGCGGGAGAGACCCAGTACTTC; D: TRBD2; V: TRBV12-3/TRBV12-4; size: many; J: TRBJ2-5
CDR3: CASSLSWDRANVLTF; DNA: TGCGCCAGCAGCTTGTCCTGGGACAGGGCCAACGTCCTGACTTTC; D: .; V: TRBV5-1; size: .; J: TRBJ2-6
CDR3: CASSPGAGTGGRELFF; DNA: TGTGCCAGCAGTCCGGGGGCCGGGACAGGGGGAAGGGAGCTGTTTTTT; D: TRBD1; V: TRBV28; size: many; J: TRBJ2-2
CDR3: CASSRTSGGPTYEQYF; DNA: TGTGCCAGCAGCCGTACTAGCGGGGGCCCCACCTACGAGCAGTACTTC; D: TRBD2; V: TRBV6-1; size: few; J: TRBJ2-7
CDR3: CASSLIGAPEAFF; DNA: TGTGCCAGCAGTTTAATTGGGGCCCCTGAAGCTTTCTTT; D: .; V: TRBV27; size: few; J: TRBJ1-1
CDR3: CASNSPWTGGIYGYTF; DNA: TGTGCCAGTAATTCACCGTGGACAGGGGGCATCTATGGCTACACCTTC; D: TRBD1; V: TRBV19; size: many; J: TRBJ1-2
CDR3: CASSTQGFGTEAFF; DNA: TGTGCCAGCAGCACCCAGGGGTTCGGCACTGAAGCTTTCTTT; D: .; V: TRBV7-2; size: few; J: TRBJ1-1
CDR3: CASSRLLYQETQYF; DNA: TGTGCCAGCAGCCGACTTTTGTACCAAGAGACCCAGTACTTC; D: .; V: TRBV2; size: many; J: TRBJ2-5
CDR3: CASLGRSDSPLHF; DNA: TGTGCCAGCCTGGGACGGTCCGATTCACCCCTCCACTTT; D: .; V: TRBV2; size: many; J: TRBJ1-6
CDR3: CASSYRAALGTEAFF; DNA: TGTGCCAGCAGTTACAGAGCAGCCCTGGGAACTGAAGCTTTCTTT; D: .; V: TRBV6-5; size: many; J: TRBJ1-1
CDR3: CAISEAARQGEIYEQYF; DNA: TGTGCCATCAGTGAGGCGGCCAGACAGGGAGAGATCTACGAGCAGTACTTC; D: TRBD1; V: TRBV10-3; size: few; J: TRBJ2-7
CDR3: CASSFPYYEQYF; DNA: TGTGCCAGCAGTTTCCCCTACTACGAGCAGTACTTC; D: .; V: TRBV28; size: many; J: TRBJ2-7
CDR3: CASTHPSGEETQYF; DNA: TGTGCCAGCACACACCCGAGCGGTGAAGAGACCCAGTACTTC; D: .; V: TRBV6-1; size: .; J: TRBJ2-5
CDR3: CASSVAGDVQPQHF; DNA: TGTGCCAGCAGCGTAGCAGGGGACGTTCAGCCCCAGCATTTT; D: .; V: TRBV9; size: many; J: TRBJ1-5